The next 12 T cell receptor beta chains were all read from a single sample in a study of blood T cell repertoires in COVID-19. The data were produced by immunoSEQ multiplex PCR, yet TCRdb's version contains in-frame clones alone and is incomplete. The sample holds about 140,000 clones; approximately 91% are singletons and the top ten take 1.8%. The material sequenced was peripheral blood. The receptors were gathered from a man aged 65 to 79 with acute or convalescent COVID-19.

V gene TRBV30 combines with J gene TRBJ1-4; D perhaps matches TRBD1 (6 bases). The CDR3 covers 13 residues. The ends were cut back, 0 bases at V and 8 bases at J, with 10 bases in the middle. CDR1 and CDR2 (germline): GTSNPN, SVGIG (reference sequence). CDR3 region: CAWSVQGREKLFF. CDR3 DNA sequence: TGTGCCTGGAGTGTACAGGGAAGAGAAAAACTGTTTTTT.

This chain connects TRBV5-1 to TRBJ1-1; the D is unclear. Looked up from germline, CDR1 is SGHRS and CDR2 is YFSETQ. Trimming took 1 base from V and 6 from J, leaving 13 bases between them. The CDR3 length is 14 residues. CDR3 DNA sequence: TGCGCCAGCAGCTTGCCTCAGGAACCTCCTGAAGCTTTCTTT. This gives the protein CASSLPQEPPEAFF.

The rearrangement joins TRBV18 to TRBJ2-1; the match to TRBD2 covers 10 bases. The CDR3 is made up of 16 amino acids. Per germline, CDR1 KGHSH and CDR2 LQKENI. V lost 2 bases and J lost 8; bases outside the gene matches: 9. The CDR3 loop is CASSPSASGSLHEQFF. The CDR3 bases are TGTGCCAGCTCACCATCGGCTAGCGGGAGTTTACATGAGCAGTTCTTC.

The rearrangement uses TRBV6-5 and TRBJ2-1, with TRBD1 as a possible D gene (6 bases). With 8 bases removed from V and 7 bases from J, the gap between germline ends came to 15 bases. The CDR3 covers 13 residues. Per germline, CDR1 MNHEY and CDR2 SVGAGI. The CDR3 sequence is CASGQGRYNEQFF. The CDR3 region has the DNA TGTGCCAGCGGGCAGGGGCGGTATAATGAGCAGTTCTTC.

This clone has only one observation. The rearrangement links TRBV5-1 to TRBJ1-6, with no clear D. Germline V gene sequence: CDR1 SGHRS, CDR2 YFSETQ. This CDR3 comprises 15 residues. Trimming took off 2 bases at V and 9 bases at J, with 15 bases between the two ends. The CDR3: CASSFETGRGSPLHF. DNA for the CDR3: TGCGCCAGCAGCTTCGAGACGGGGAGAGGTTCACCCCTCCACTTT.

This chain uses TRBV11-2 with TRBJ2-7, with TRBD2 identical over 9 bases. CDR3 size: 17 residues. CDR1 is SGHAT and CDR2 is FQNNGV in the germline V gene. V was pared by 5 bases and J by 2 bases, with 13 bases of the junction left unmatched. This CDR3 is CASSPQASGEVTYEQYF. The CDR3 nucleotides read TGTGCCAGCAGCCCCCAGGCTAGCGGGGAGGTAACCTACGAGCAGTACTTC.

This chain joins TRBV10-3 and TRBJ2-7; 8 positions match TRBD1. Germline V lookup: CDR1 ENHRY, CDR2 SYGVKD. V dropped 3 bases and J dropped 3; count of bases not matched to a gene: 7. The CDR3 extends over 15 amino acids. The CDR3, as DNA: TGTGCCATCAGTGACTACGGGACAGGTGACTACGAGCAGTACTTC. It yields the protein CAISDYGTGDYEQYF.

This clone was seen more than once but under ten times. V is TRBV19 and J is TRBJ2-2; D perhaps matches TRBD1 (7 bases). Trimming cost V 9 bases and J 6 bases, with 17 bases left between them. The germline V gene encodes CDR1 LNHDA and CDR2 SQIVND (reference sequence). The length of the CDR3 is 14 residues. DNA for the CDR3: TGTGCCAGCCGACAGGGATGGGAGGCCGGGGAGCTGTTTTTT. Translating gives CASRQGWEAGELFF.

This chain uses TRBV10-3 with TRBJ2-1; the D is unclear. This CDR3 has 17 residues. V was pared by 3 bases and J by 1 base, with 16 bases between. Germline CDR1 reads ENHRY; CDR2 reads SYGVKD. The CDR3 DNA is TGTGCCATCAGTGATCTCGAGGAGAGGTCGTCCTACAATGAGCAGTTCTTC. It yields the protein CAISDLEERSSYNEQFF.

The chain is built from TRBV5-1 and TRBJ1-1, with D possibly TRBD1 on 6 matching bases. The V gene's germline CDR1 is SGHRS and CDR2 YFSETQ. CDR3 length equals 15 residues. Trimming shortened V by 3 bases and J by 1 base, and 13 bases separated the two germline ends. The CDR3 reads CASSSRDTENTEAFF. CDR3 in DNA: TGCGCCAGCAGCTCTCGGGACACCGAGAACACTGAAGCTTTCTTT.

The chain is built from TRBV27 and TRBJ2-2; TRBD2 matches at 8 bases. CDR1 MNHEY and CDR2 SMNVEV come from the germline V gene (reference sequence). The CDR3 is 18 amino acids. Unmatched junction bases numbered 8, after V lost 2 bases and J lost 0 bases. The CDR3 DNA sequence: TGTGCCAGCAGTTTACCTTCGACTAGCGCCTCGAACACCGGGGAGCTGTTTTTT. This translates into CASSLPSTSASNTGELFF.

The genes are TRBV5-5 and TRBJ1-5, with 7 bases identical to TRBD1. CDR1 SGHKS and CDR2 YYEKEE come from the germline V gene (reference sequence). The trim removed 0 bases at V and 8 bases at J, leaving 11 bases unmatched. This CDR3 comprises 16 residues. CDR3 amino acids: CASSLGGTVTKKPQHF. DNA for the CDR3: TGTGCCAGCAGCTTGGGCGGGACAGTTACTAAAAAGCCCCAGCATTTT.